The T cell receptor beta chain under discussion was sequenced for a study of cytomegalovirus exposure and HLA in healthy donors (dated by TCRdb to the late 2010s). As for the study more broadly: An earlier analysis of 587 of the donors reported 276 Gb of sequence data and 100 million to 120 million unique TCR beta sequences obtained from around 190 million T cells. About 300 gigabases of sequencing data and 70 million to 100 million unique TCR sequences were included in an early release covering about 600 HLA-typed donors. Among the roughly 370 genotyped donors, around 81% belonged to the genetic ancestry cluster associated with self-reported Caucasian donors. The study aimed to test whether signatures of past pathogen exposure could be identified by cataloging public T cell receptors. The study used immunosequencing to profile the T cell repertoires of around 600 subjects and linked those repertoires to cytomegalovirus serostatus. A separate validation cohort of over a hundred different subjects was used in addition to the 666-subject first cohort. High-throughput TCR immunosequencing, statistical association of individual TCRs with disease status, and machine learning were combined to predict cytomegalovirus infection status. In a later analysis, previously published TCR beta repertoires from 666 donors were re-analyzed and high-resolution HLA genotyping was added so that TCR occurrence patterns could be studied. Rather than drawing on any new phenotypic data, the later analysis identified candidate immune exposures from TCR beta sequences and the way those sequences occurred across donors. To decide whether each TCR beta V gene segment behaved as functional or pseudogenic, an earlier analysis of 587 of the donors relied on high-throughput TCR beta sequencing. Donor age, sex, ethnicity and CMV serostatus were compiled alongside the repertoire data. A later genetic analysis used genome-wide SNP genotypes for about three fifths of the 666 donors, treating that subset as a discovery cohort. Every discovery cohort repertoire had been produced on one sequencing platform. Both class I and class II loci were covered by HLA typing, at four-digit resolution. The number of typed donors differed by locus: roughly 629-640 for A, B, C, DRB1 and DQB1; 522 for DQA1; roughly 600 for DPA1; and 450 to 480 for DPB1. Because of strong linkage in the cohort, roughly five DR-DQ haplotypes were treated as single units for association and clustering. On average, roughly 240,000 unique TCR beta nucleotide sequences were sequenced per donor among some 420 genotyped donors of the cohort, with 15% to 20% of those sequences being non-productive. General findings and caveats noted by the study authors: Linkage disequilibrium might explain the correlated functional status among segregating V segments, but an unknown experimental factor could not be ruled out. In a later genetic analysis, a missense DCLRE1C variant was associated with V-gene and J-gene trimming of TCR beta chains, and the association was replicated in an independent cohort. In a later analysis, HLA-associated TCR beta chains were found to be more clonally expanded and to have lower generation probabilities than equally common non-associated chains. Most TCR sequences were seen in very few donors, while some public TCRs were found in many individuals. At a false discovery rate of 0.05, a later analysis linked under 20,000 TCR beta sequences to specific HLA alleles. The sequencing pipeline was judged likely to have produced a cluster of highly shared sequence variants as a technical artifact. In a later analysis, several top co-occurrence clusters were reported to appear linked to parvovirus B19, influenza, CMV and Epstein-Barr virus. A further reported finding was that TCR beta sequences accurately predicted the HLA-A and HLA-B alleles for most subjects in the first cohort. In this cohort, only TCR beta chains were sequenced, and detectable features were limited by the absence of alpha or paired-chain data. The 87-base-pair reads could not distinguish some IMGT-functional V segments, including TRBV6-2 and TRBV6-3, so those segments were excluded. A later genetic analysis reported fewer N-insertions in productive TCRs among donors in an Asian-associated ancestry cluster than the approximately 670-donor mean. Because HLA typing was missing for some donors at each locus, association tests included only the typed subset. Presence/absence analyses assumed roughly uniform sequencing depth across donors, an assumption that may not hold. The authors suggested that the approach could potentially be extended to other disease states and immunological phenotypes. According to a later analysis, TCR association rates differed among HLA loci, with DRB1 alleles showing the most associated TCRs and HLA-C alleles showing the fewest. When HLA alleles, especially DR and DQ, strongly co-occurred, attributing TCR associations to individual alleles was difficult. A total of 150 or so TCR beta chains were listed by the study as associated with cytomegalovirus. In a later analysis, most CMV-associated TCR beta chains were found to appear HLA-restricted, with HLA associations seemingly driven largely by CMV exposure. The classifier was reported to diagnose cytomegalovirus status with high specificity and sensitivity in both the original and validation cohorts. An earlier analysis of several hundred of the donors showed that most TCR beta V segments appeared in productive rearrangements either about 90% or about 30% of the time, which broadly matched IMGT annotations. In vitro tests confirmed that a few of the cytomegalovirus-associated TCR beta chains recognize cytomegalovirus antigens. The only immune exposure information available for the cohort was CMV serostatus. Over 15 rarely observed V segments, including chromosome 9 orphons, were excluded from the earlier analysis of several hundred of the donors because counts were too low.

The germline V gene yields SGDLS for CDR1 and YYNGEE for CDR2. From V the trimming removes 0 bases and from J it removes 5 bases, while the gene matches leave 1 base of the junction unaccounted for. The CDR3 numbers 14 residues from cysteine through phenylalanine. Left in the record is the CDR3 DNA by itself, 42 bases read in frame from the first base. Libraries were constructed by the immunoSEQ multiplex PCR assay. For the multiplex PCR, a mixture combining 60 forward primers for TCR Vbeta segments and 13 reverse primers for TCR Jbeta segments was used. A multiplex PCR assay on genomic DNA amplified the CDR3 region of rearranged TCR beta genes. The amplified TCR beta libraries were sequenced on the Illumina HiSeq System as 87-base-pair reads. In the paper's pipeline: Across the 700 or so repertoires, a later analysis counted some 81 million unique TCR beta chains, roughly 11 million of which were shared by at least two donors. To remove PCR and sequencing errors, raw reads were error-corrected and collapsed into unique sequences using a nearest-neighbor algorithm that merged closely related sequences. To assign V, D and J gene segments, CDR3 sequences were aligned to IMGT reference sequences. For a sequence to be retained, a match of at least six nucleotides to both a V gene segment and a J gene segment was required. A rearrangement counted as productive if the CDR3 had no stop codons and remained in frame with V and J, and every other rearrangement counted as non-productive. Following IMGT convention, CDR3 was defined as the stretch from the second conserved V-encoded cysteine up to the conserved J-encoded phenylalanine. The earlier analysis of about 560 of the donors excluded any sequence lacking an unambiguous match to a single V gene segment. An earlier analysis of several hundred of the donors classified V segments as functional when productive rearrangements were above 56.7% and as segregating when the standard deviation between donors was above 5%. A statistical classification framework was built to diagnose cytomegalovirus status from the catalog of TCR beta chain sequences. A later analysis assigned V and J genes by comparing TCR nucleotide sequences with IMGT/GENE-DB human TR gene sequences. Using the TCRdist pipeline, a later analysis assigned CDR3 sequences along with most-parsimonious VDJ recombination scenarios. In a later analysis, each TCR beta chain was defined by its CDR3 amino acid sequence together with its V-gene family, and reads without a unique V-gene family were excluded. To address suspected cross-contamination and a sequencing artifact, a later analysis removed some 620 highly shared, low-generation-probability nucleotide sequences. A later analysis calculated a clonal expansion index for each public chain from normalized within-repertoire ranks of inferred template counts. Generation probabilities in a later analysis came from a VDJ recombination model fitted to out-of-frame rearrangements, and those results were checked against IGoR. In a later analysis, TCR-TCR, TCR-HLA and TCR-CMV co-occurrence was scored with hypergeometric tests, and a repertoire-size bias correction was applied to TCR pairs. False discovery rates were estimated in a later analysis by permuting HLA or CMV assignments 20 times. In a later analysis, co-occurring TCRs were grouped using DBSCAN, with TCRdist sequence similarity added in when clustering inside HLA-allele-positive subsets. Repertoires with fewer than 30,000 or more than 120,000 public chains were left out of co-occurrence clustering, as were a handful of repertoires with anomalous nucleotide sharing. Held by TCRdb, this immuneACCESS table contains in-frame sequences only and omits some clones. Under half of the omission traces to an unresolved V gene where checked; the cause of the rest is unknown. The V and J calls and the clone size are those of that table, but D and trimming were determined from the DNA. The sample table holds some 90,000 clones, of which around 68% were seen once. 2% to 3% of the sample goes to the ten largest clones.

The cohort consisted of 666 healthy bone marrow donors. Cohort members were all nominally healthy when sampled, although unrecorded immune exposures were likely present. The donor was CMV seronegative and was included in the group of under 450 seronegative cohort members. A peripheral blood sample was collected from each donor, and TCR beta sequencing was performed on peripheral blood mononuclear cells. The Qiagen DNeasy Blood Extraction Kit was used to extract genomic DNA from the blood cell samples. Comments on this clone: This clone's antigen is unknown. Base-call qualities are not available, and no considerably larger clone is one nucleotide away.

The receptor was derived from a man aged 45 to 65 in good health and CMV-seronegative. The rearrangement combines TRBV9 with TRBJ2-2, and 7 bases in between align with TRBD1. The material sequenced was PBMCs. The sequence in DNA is TGTGCCAGCAGCGTAGAGGGGGCTACCGGGGAGCTGTTTTTT. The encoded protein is CASSVEGATGELFF.